This paragraph covers one T cell receptor beta chain sequence. TCRdb's table, derived via immunoSEQ multiplex PCR, lists solely in-frame clones and lacks some. The sample carries just under 85,000 clones, around nine tenths recorded once. The sample belongs to a study of blood T cell repertoires in COVID-19. CDR1 is SEHNR and CDR2 is FQNEAQ in the germline V gene (reference sequence). The CDR3 consists of 13 residues. The V gene lost 6 bases and the J gene lost 8 bases, with 14 bases spanning the gap. Sequenced input: peripheral blood. V usage is TRBV7-9 and J usage is TRBJ2-1; possibly TRBD2 for D (5 bases). The clonotype originates from a man older than 75 with active or convalescent COVID-19. In DNA, the CDR3 is TGTGCCAGCAGGCCTGGACCGAGGGATGAGCAGTTCTTC. Amino acids: CASRPGPRDEQFF.